Listed below are T cell receptor beta chains from one sample, sequenced in a study of blood T cell repertoires in COVID-19. Libraries were prepared by immunoSEQ multiplex PCR; TCRdb keeps only in-frame clonotypes and omits some of them. This sample has almost 65,000 clones, with approximately 90% found just once. Specimen: PBMCs or T cells enriched from blood (not recorded which). These receptors were taken from a woman between 35 and 50 years old who had recovered from COVID-19. The CDR3 runs from the conserved cysteine through the conserved F or W. The order of the fields is J gene, clone size, D gene, V gene, CDR3 protein, CDR3 DNA. The D gene is left open where the match is weak. The listing skips clone size in some rows; elsewhere it reads once, few, many or a size class.

j_call: TRBJ1-2
clone_size: NA
d_call: NA
v_call: TRBV4-1
cdr3_aa: CASSQDSGSGYTF
cdr3_nt: TGCGCCAGCAGCCAAGATTCAGGGTCTGGCTACACCTTC

j_call: TRBJ1-6
clone_size: once
d_call: TRBD1
v_call: TRBV28
cdr3_aa: CASRVGQGIYNSPLHF
cdr3_nt: TGTGCCAGCAGAGTGGGACAGGGGATCTATAATTCACCCCTCCACTTT

j_call: TRBJ2-5
clone_size: NA
d_call: TRBD2
v_call: TRBV7-6
cdr3_aa: CASSSGGALSSKTQYF
cdr3_nt: TGTGCCAGCAGCTCGGGAGGAGCGCTTTCATCCAAGACCCAGTACTTC

j_call: TRBJ2-7
clone_size: NA
d_call: TRBD1
v_call: TRBV6-5
cdr3_aa: CASSRQGEASEEYF
cdr3_nt: TGTGCCAGTTCCCGACAGGGGGAGGCTAGCGAGGAGTACTTC

j_call: TRBJ1-2
clone_size: NA
d_call: NA
v_call: TRBV6-5
cdr3_aa: CASTEAGRPFYGYTF
cdr3_nt: TGTGCCAGCACCGAGGCGGGACGTCCGTTCTATGGCTACACCTTC

j_call: TRBJ1-5
clone_size: NA
d_call: TRBD1
v_call: TRBV19
cdr3_aa: CASSLHDRGNQPQHF
cdr3_nt: TGTGCCAGTAGTCTCCACGACAGGGGCAATCAGCCCCAGCATTTT

j_call: TRBJ2-1
clone_size: NA
d_call: TRBD2
v_call: TRBV2
cdr3_aa: CASKRTRASGGNEQFF
cdr3_nt: TGTGCCAGCAAGCGTACCAGGGCTAGCGGGGGCAATGAGCAGTTCTTC

j_call: TRBJ2-2
clone_size: once
d_call: TRBD2
v_call: TRBV7-2
cdr3_aa: CASSFGLAGGRTGELFF
cdr3_nt: TGTGCCAGCAGCTTCGGACTAGCGGGGGGACGGACCGGGGAGCTGTTTTTT

j_call: TRBJ1-6
clone_size: NA
d_call: TRBD1
v_call: TRBV19
cdr3_aa: CASSATRQGAIANSPLHF
cdr3_nt: TGTGCCAGTAGTGCAACGAGACAGGGGGCGATCGCGAATTCACCCCTCCACTTT

j_call: TRBJ1-2
clone_size: NA
d_call: NA
v_call: TRBV11-2
cdr3_aa: CASSSQAVYGYTF
cdr3_nt: TGTGCCAGCAGCTCACAGGCGGTCTATGGCTACACCTTC

j_call: TRBJ2-7
clone_size: NA
d_call: TRBD1
v_call: TRBV10-2
cdr3_aa: CASSRTGRYEQYF
cdr3_nt: TGCGCCAGCAGTCGGACAGGGAGGTACGAGCAGTACTTC

j_call: TRBJ1-6
clone_size: NA
d_call: NA
v_call: TRBV6-5
cdr3_aa: CASSYSNREGSPLHF
cdr3_nt: TGTGCCAGCAGTTACTCGAATAGGGAGGGTTCACCCCTCCACTTT

j_call: TRBJ2-5
clone_size: NA
d_call: TRBD2
v_call: TRBV7-6
cdr3_aa: CASSLGGGQETQYF
cdr3_nt: TGTGCCAGCAGCTTAGGGGGGGGCCAAGAGACCCAGTACTTC

j_call: TRBJ1-6
clone_size: NA
d_call: NA
v_call: TRBV5-4
cdr3_aa: CASSLFPGRNSPLHF
cdr3_nt: TGTGCCAGCAGCTTGTTTCCAGGGAGGAATTCACCCCTCCACTTT

j_call: TRBJ2-2
clone_size: NA
d_call: TRBD1
v_call: TRBV7-6
cdr3_aa: CASSPRQGANTGELFF
cdr3_nt: TGTGCCAGCAGCCCCCGACAGGGGGCGAACACCGGGGAGCTGTTTTTT

j_call: TRBJ2-3
clone_size: NA
d_call: NA
v_call: TRBV6-5
cdr3_aa: CASRSGLGTDTQYF
cdr3_nt: TGTGCCAGCAGATCAGGGCTGGGCACAGATACGCAGTATTTT

j_call: TRBJ1-4
clone_size: NA
d_call: NA
v_call: TRBV7-3
cdr3_aa: CASSLGGDEKLFF
cdr3_nt: TGTGCCAGCAGCTTAGGGGGCGATGAAAAACTGTTTTTT

j_call: TRBJ2-5
clone_size: NA
d_call: TRBD2
v_call: TRBV5-1
cdr3_aa: CASRPSGGMQETQYF
cdr3_nt: TGCGCCAGCAGGCCTAGCGGGGGGATGCAAGAGACCCAGTACTTC

j_call: TRBJ1-5
clone_size: NA
d_call: NA
v_call: TRBV9
cdr3_aa: CASSVASDPGQPQHF
cdr3_nt: TGTGCCAGCAGCGTAGCAAGCGACCCCGGTCAGCCCCAGCATTTT

j_call: TRBJ2-7
clone_size: NA
d_call: TRBD1
v_call: TRBV7-8
cdr3_aa: CASSYRGIGGSYEQYF
cdr3_nt: TGTGCCAGCAGCTACAGGGGGATAGGTGGGAGCTACGAGCAGTACTTC

j_call: TRBJ1-2
clone_size: few
d_call: TRBD1
v_call: TRBV10-3
cdr3_aa: CAISLDRYYGYTF
cdr3_nt: TGTGCCATCAGTCTGGACAGGTACTATGGCTACACCTTC

j_call: TRBJ1-1
clone_size: NA
d_call: NA
v_call: TRBV15
cdr3_aa: CATRSAGESYTEAFF
cdr3_nt: TGTGCCACCAGGTCGGCAGGGGAGTCGTACACTGAAGCTTTCTTT

j_call: TRBJ2-5
clone_size: NA
d_call: NA
v_call: TRBV5-1
cdr3_aa: CASSLVGVGETQYF
cdr3_nt: TGCGCCAGCAGCTTGGTAGGGGTAGGGGAGACCCAGTACTTC

j_call: TRBJ2-5
clone_size: NA
d_call: NA
v_call: TRBV5-1
cdr3_aa: CASRFQGQETQYF
cdr3_nt: TGCGCCAGCAGATTTCAGGGGCAAGAGACCCAGTACTTC

j_call: TRBJ1-2
clone_size: NA
d_call: NA
v_call: TRBV2
cdr3_aa: CASSEVRSYGYTF
cdr3_nt: TGTGCCAGCAGTGAAGTCAGGTCCTATGGCTACACCTTC

j_call: TRBJ2-1
clone_size: NA
d_call: TRBD1
v_call: TRBV7-6
cdr3_aa: CASSSAAGGLTEQFF
cdr3_nt: TGTGCCAGCAGCTCAGCGGCAGGGGGTCTCACGGAGCAGTTCTTC

j_call: TRBJ2-5
clone_size: NA
d_call: TRBD2
v_call: TRBV5-1
cdr3_aa: CASSLTGSAGRQETQYF
cdr3_nt: TGCGCCAGCAGCTTGACGGGGTCAGCGGGGAGGCAAGAGACCCAGTACTTC

j_call: TRBJ1-2
clone_size: once
d_call: NA
v_call: TRBV10-2
cdr3_aa: CASSMGRQETF
cdr3_nt: TGCGCCAGCAGTATGGGTAGACAGGAAACCTTC

j_call: TRBJ1-2
clone_size: NA
d_call: NA
v_call: TRBV6-1
cdr3_aa: CASSEPPDKPSYGYTF
cdr3_nt: TGTGCCAGCAGTGAACCCCCGGACAAGCCTTCCTATGGCTACACCTTC

j_call: TRBJ2-5
clone_size: NA
d_call: TRBD2
v_call: TRBV19
cdr3_aa: CASSISGRGETQYF
cdr3_nt: TGTGCCAGTAGTATATCAGGGCGGGGGGAGACCCAGTACTTC

j_call: TRBJ2-3
clone_size: NA
d_call: TRBD1
v_call: TRBV14
cdr3_aa: CASSYRTGLSTDTQYF
cdr3_nt: TGTGCCAGCAGCTATCGGACAGGTCTAAGCACAGATACGCAGTATTTT

j_call: TRBJ2-2
clone_size: NA
d_call: TRBD1
v_call: TRBV3-1/TRBV3-2
cdr3_aa: CASSFFETGDTGELFF
cdr3_nt: TGTGCCAGCAGCTTTTTTGAGACAGGGGACACCGGGGAGCTGTTTTTT

j_call: TRBJ2-6
clone_size: NA
d_call: NA
v_call: TRBV12-3/TRBV12-4
cdr3_aa: CASTYSGANVLTF
cdr3_nt: TGTGCCAGCACCTACTCTGGGGCCAACGTCCTGACTTTC

j_call: TRBJ1-2
clone_size: NA
d_call: NA
v_call: TRBV9
cdr3_aa: CASSVRTDPNYGYTF
cdr3_nt: TGTGCCAGCAGCGTAAGGACAGACCCTAACTATGGCTACACCTTC

j_call: TRBJ2-7
clone_size: medium-sized
d_call: NA
v_call: TRBV20-1
cdr3_aa: CSARQDYEQYF
cdr3_nt: TGCAGTGCTAGGCAGGACTACGAGCAGTACTTC

j_call: TRBJ2-1
clone_size: NA
d_call: NA
v_call: TRBV19
cdr3_aa: CASSIIVYNEQFF
cdr3_nt: TGTGCCAGTAGTATTATCGTTTACAATGAGCAGTTCTTC

j_call: TRBJ1-1
clone_size: NA
d_call: NA
v_call: TRBV7-9
cdr3_aa: CASSSPPGNTEAFF
cdr3_nt: TGTGCCAGCAGCTCCCCCCCGGGGAACACTGAAGCTTTCTTT

j_call: TRBJ2-5
clone_size: NA
d_call: TRBD2
v_call: TRBV7-9
cdr3_aa: CASSFEPGGHGETQYF
cdr3_nt: TGTGCCAGCAGCTTCGAACCGGGGGGGCATGGAGAGACCCAGTACTTC

j_call: TRBJ2-1
clone_size: NA
d_call: NA
v_call: TRBV3-1/TRBV3-2
cdr3_aa: CASSQGLATYNEQFF
cdr3_nt: TGTGCCAGCAGCCAAGGGCTAGCAACCTACAATGAGCAGTTCTTC

j_call: TRBJ1-2
clone_size: NA
d_call: TRBD1
v_call: TRBV6-4
cdr3_aa: CASSEDRGYGYTF
cdr3_nt: TGTGCCAGCAGTGAGGACAGGGGCTATGGCTACACCTTC

j_call: TRBJ2-3
clone_size: NA
d_call: TRBD2
v_call: TRBV4-1
cdr3_aa: CASSQGTAGGLTDTQYF
cdr3_nt: TGCGCCAGCAGCCAAGGGACAGCGGGGGGACTTACAGATACGCAGTATTTT

j_call: TRBJ2-2
clone_size: NA
d_call: NA
v_call: TRBV9
cdr3_aa: CASSPYGTGELFF
cdr3_nt: TGTGCCAGCAGCCCCTACGGCACCGGGGAGCTGTTTTTT

j_call: TRBJ1-4
clone_size: NA
d_call: TRBD1
v_call: TRBV5-4
cdr3_aa: CASSGGTGSHEKLFF
cdr3_nt: TGTGCCAGCAGCGGAGGGACAGGGAGTCATGAAAAACTGTTTTTT

j_call: TRBJ1-2
clone_size: NA
d_call: NA
v_call: TRBV18
cdr3_aa: CASSPVYQRRWEYGYTF
cdr3_nt: TGTGCCAGCTCACCTGTATATCAGCGGCGGTGGGAATATGGCTACACCTTC

j_call: TRBJ2-6
clone_size: NA
d_call: NA
v_call: TRBV9
cdr3_aa: CASSVRESSGANVLTF
cdr3_nt: TGTGCCAGCAGCGTACGCGAGAGCTCTGGGGCCAACGTCCTGACTTTC

j_call: TRBJ1-1
clone_size: NA
d_call: NA
v_call: TRBV6-5
cdr3_aa: CASSSQGMKNTEAFF
cdr3_nt: TGTGCCAGCAGTTCACAGGGTATGAAGAACACTGAAGCTTTCTTT

j_call: TRBJ1-1
clone_size: NA
d_call: TRBD1
v_call: TRBV7-2
cdr3_aa: CASSSIIQGVNVPEAFF
cdr3_nt: TGTGCCAGCAGCTCCATCATACAGGGGGTCAATGTCCCTGAAGCTTTCTTT

j_call: TRBJ2-1
clone_size: NA
d_call: TRBD1
v_call: TRBV7-9
cdr3_aa: CASSLAEGAKFF
cdr3_nt: TGTGCCAGCAGCTTAGCAGAGGGGGCCAAGTTCTTC

j_call: TRBJ1-1
clone_size: NA
d_call: TRBD1
v_call: TRBV6-5
cdr3_aa: CASTRLTGGSAFF
cdr3_nt: TGTGCCAGCACCAGGTTGACAGGGGGCTCGGCTTTCTTT

j_call: TRBJ1-5
clone_size: NA
d_call: NA
v_call: TRBV14
cdr3_aa: CASSQDRAAPQHF
cdr3_nt: TGTGCCAGCAGCCAAGACAGGGCAGCGCCCCAGCATTTT

j_call: TRBJ1-1
clone_size: NA
d_call: TRBD1
v_call: TRBV10-3
cdr3_aa: CAIMGSGGVGTEAFF
cdr3_nt: TGTGCCATCATGGGTTCAGGGGGTGTAGGCACTGAAGCTTTCTTT

j_call: TRBJ2-6
clone_size: once
d_call: NA
v_call: TRBV11-3
cdr3_aa: CASSYGIGRGDSGANVLTF
cdr3_nt: TGTGCCAGCAGCTATGGGATCGGCAGGGGGGATTCTGGGGCCAACGTCCTGACTTTC

j_call: TRBJ2-2
clone_size: NA
d_call: NA
v_call: TRBV21-1
cdr3_aa: CASSTLTGVTGELFF
cdr3_nt: TGTGCCAGCAGCACCTTGACAGGGGTCACCGGGGAGCTGTTTTTT

j_call: TRBJ2-1
clone_size: NA
d_call: TRBD1
v_call: TRBV2
cdr3_aa: CASSEGQGAGEQFF
cdr3_nt: TGTGCCAGCAGTGAAGGACAGGGGGCTGGGGAGCAGTTCTTC

j_call: TRBJ1-1
clone_size: NA
d_call: NA
v_call: TRBV7-3
cdr3_aa: CASSPFIGAEAFF
cdr3_nt: TGTGCCAGCAGTCCTTTTATCGGAGCTGAAGCTTTCTTT